This TCR beta chain was found in a study of T cell responses to AZD1222 COVID-19 vaccine. Study-wide background: Pooled in the analysis were second doses at about 4 or about 12 weeks. Regarding the study as a whole: Repertoires in all cases were sampled only once the peak T cell response had passed.

Sequencing was performed with immunoSEQ multiplex PCR; in TCRdb, only in-frame clones are kept and a portion is missing. The sample has roughly 140,000 clones; 75% to 90% are singletons. As for this clone: Its antigen is still unknown.

The CDR3 totals 18 residues. The junction had 24 bases not matched to a gene; V was cut back by 8 bases and J by 2 bases. The germline V gene has CDR1 SQVTM and CDR2 ANQGSEA. Material: peripheral blood, obtained on day 0 of AZD1222 vaccination. This sequence originates from an adult in good health. The rearrangement links TRBV29-1 to TRBJ2-7; TRBD2 matches 7 bases. CDR3 in DNA: TGCAGCACGAAGGCTGGGGCTAGCGGAAAATCCGGCGCCTACGAGCAGTACTTC. Translating it yields CSTKAGASGKSGAYEQYF.